The entry below gives a single TCR beta chain sequence along with its context. In its sample, this clone was seen a few times. The antigen it recognizes is unknown. No base-level quality is on record; no much larger clone is a single base apart. All of the isolated RNA was reverse transcribed with the High Capacity cDNA Reverse Transcription Kit, so expressed TCRB transcripts were sequenced. Naive, central memory and regulatory T cell samples underwent deep immunoSEQ sequencing, averaging around 3.6 million total reads per sample. Sorted cells were lysed in RLT buffer, and RNA was extracted using DNase-treated RNeasy Micro or Mini kits according to cell number. Each cell subset was processed separately to prevent cross-contamination, with patient and healthy donor samples processed together. The immunoSEQ multiplex PCR was used to amplify TCRB sequences from cDNA, generating 87-bp fragments that spanned the CDR3 region. Amplicons were sequenced on the Illumina HiSeq platform. Processing in the source paper ran as follows. PCR bias was computationally corrected using synthetic template baselines, reads within Hamming distance 2 were collapsed, and singletons that could not be merged were discarded. By aligning reads against IMGT, V, D and J genes, CDR3 length, and insertions or deletions at six rearrangement sites were assigned. Within each subset, clonotype counts were normalized to the number of sorted cells before true diversity and Gini coefficients were calculated with the tcR R package. The overlap coefficient, calculated on TCRB nucleotide sequences, was used to quantify repertoire sharing. Out-of-frame TCRB sequences from naive cells were analyzed as a proxy for the pre-selection repertoire. Drawn from immuneACCESS, this table holds only the in-frame rearrangements with V and J called that TCRdb kept. Clones are partly lost; checked studies trace under half to an unresolved V gene and leave the rest unexplained. V and J calls and clone size are copied from that table; D and trimming were computed from the DNA. The table for this sample lists 140,000 or so clones; about 10% of them were counted only once. Of the sample, 1.3% falls within the top ten clones.

This sample was taken from a study of beta chain features in type 1 diabetes (dated by TCRdb to 2017 to 2018). For context, the study as a whole: No differences in mean age, gender distribution, total cell number or subset yield were found between patients and healthy donors. Whereas all 30 or so donors provided naive and central memory subsets, regulatory and stem cell-like memory subsets were isolated from just 8 patients and about 8 healthy donors. A total of 107,917,701 sorted cells were examined across all samples, and a strong correlation was observed between cell number per subset and RNA yield. The study compared TCRB repertoires of sorted circulating CD4+ T cell subsets between recently diagnosed type 1 diabetes patients and matched healthy donors.

Each donor gave one peripheral blood draw, roughly 0.11 L on average, collected into heparinised tubes. A BD FACSAria II and a panel including CD45RO, CCR7, CD25, CD127, CD95 and CD27 were used to sort naive, central memory, regulatory and stem cell-like memory CD4+ T cells. Every sorted population had a purity above 95%. PBMCs were separated immediately by Lymphoprep density gradient centrifugation and were stained directly, without being cultured. Samples were stained and sorted in pairs, with one healthy donor and one patient per experiment, so that batch effects were minimized. What the work shows at the level of the full study, not this receptor alone: Naive, central memory and regulatory TCRB repertoires appeared to be more similar among patients than among healthy donors. Sequencing cDNA rather than genomic DNA could over-represent highly expressing activated cells, although activation and CD3 levels did not differ between groups. Fewer insertions and more nucleotide deletions at VDJ recombination sites were observed in patients with type 1 diabetes, implying thymic rearrangement abnormalities. Because the HLA sub-analyses included only small numbers of individuals, any influence of HLA type on TCRB rearrangement was left unresolved. Type 1 diabetes patients showed a moderate but significant shortening of TCRB CDR3 length in all four CD4+ subsets. Shorter templates might be favored by PCR, yet because patient and control samples were amplified and corrected together, any such skew would affect both groups equally.

The germline V and J ends show losses of 4 bases and 6 bases respectively, and no gene match explains 3 bases of the junction. The CDR3 runs 14 amino acids, cysteine and phenylalanine included. Just the 42-base CDR3 DNA is kept, in frame starting at base 1. The germline V gene encodes CDR1 MNHEY and CDR2 SVGAGI. What was sequenced was naive CD4+ T cells from blood. According to the study, the label for this sample's cell subset or site signals: true naive CD4+ T cells. The sequence joins TRBV6-5 to TRBJ2-3, and TRBD1 matches 11 of the central bases. This sequence was found in a young man in good health. In nucleotide form, the sequence is TGTGCCAGCAGTTTAAGGACAGGGGGCGATACGCAGTATTTT. Its protein reads: CASSLRTGGDTQYF.